The source of this T cell receptor (beta chain) is a study of CXCR3-negative and CXCR3-positive naive CD8 T cells. Study outcomes and limitations: A higher hydrophobicity marked the TRB CDR3s of CXCR3-positive naive cells versus CXCR3-negative naive cells.

UMI-labeled 5' RACE yielded the TRB cDNA libraries. TCRdb reanalyzed the 5' RACE reads and collapses them to one entry per CDR3 protein, without DNA. The sample has about 89,000 distinct CDR3 sequences. On this clonotype itself: The antigen remains unidentified.

Specimen: naive CXCR3+ CD8+ T cells from blood. The subset was: CD45RO-CCR7+CD27+CD95- naive CD8+ T cells expressing CXCR3 (TNR3+). This TCR derives from a human donor in good health. Some clones in this sample may be carry-over from other donors' samples.

CDR3 residues: CASSVTRQGITGELFF. The V and J genes are TRBV11-2 and TRBJ2-2; the D call from TCRdb, TRBD1, cannot be confirmed without DNA. Per germline, CDR1 SGHAT and CDR2 FQNNGV. The CDR3 is 16 amino acids.